This T cell receptor (beta chain) was recorded in a study of identical twins. This clonotype has only a few counts. TCRdb re-analysed the 5' RACE reads in MiXCR, keeping a single row per CDR3 protein. The data hold approximately 600,000 distinct CDR3 sequences, with roughly 7.1% observed a single time. The CDR3 consists of 14 residues. Germline V gene sequence: CDR1 SQVTM, CDR2 ANQGSEA. The V gene lost 2 bases and the J gene lost 2 bases, with 12 bases spanning the gap. The same sample was also studied in work on yellow fever vaccine responses in identical twins.

Sample: PBMCs. This rearrangement joins TRBV29-1 to TRBJ2-5; D might be TRBD2 (5 bases). The origin of this receptor is a woman between 18 and 30 years old in good health. The CDR3 DNA sequence: TGCAGCGTTGAATTCATGCGGGTACAAGAGACCCAGTACTTC. It codes for CSVEFMRVQETQYF.